Below, 30 T cell receptor beta chains from the same sample are listed, as sequenced in a study of blood T cell repertoires in COVID-19. Data came from immunoSEQ multiplex PCR; TCRdb stores just in-frame clones and leaves some out. Of 130,000 or so clones listed, over 60% are singletons. Sequenced sample: peripheral blood. All receptors derive from a woman between 65 and 79 years old with acute or convalescent COVID-19.

This clone was counted once. The chain recombines TRBV9 with TRBJ2-1, with 11 nucleotides matching TRBD2. V shed 0 bases and J 4 bases; nucleotides not matched to a gene: 3. This CDR3 is 16 amino acids long. Germline V gives CDR1 SGDLS, CDR2 YYNGEE. CDR3 sequence reads: CASSVGPSGGYNEQFF. DNA for the CDR3: TGTGCCAGCAGCGTAGGTCCTAGCGGGGGGTACAATGAGCAGTTCTTC.

As to this clone: Distinct nucleotide sequences in the sample also encode this CDR3. The V call is TRBV2, the J call TRBJ2-5; a weak D match, TRBD2 (5 bases). The V gene lost 9 bases and the J gene lost 5 bases, with 22 bases spanning the gap. CDR1 and CDR2 from the germline V gene are SNHLY and FYNNEI. The CDR3 is 15 amino acids. The CDR3 here is CASRARSGLGETQYF. In nucleotides, the CDR3 is TGTGCCAGTAGAGCCCGGTCGGGGTTGGGCGAGACCCAGTACTTC.

This clone was counted between two and nine times. The V and J genes are TRBV14 and TRBJ2-5; 7 bases agree with TRBD2. Unmatched junction bases numbered 3, after V lost 2 bases and J lost 3 bases. The CDR3 extends over 14 amino acids. Germline loops: CDR1 SGHDN, CDR2 FVKESK. The CDR3: CASSQQSGKETQYF. CDR3 in DNA: TGTGCCAGCAGCCAACAAAGCGGGAAAGAGACCCAGTACTTC.

The chain employs TRBV4-1 and TRBJ2-3, with 7 positions matching TRBD2. There are 15 residues in the CDR3. Germline loops: CDR1 MGHRA, CDR2 YSYEKL. Trimming cost V 4 bases and J 1 base; bases outside gene matches: 5. The CDR3 nucleotides are TGCGCCAGCAGCCGGGTGGGAGGGGGCACAGATACGCAGTATTTT. Translation: CASSRVGGGTDTQYF.

The chain is built from TRBV27 and TRBJ2-1; TRBD2 agrees at 10 bases. CDR3 length: 14 residues. Germline V lookup: CDR1 MNHEY, CDR2 SMNVEV (reference sequence). The V and J ends lost 8 bases and 5 bases, in that order; junction bases with no gene match: 6. CDR3 region: CASLTSGTHNEQFF. The CDR3 nucleotides read TGTGCCAGCCTTACTAGCGGGACTCACAATGAGCAGTTCTTC.

The J gene is TRBJ2-7, the V gene TRBV19; D perhaps matches TRBD2 (6 bases). The CDR3 totals 15 residues. In germline, CDR1 is LNHDA, CDR2 SQIVND (reference sequence). Between the trimmed V and J ends, which lost 5 bases and 2 bases, there was a span of 16 bases. CDR3 sequence: CASSPGEASTYEQYF. In DNA, the CDR3 is TGTGCCAGTAGTCCCGGGGAGGCATCAACCTACGAGCAGTACTTC.

This chain links TRBV2 with TRBJ2-5; D remains unclear. Germline CDR1 and CDR2: SNHLY and FYNNEI. The CDR3 has 14 amino acids. V lost 2 bases and J lost 6, with 13 bases in between. The CDR3 is CASSEQATSKTQYF. CDR3 nucleotide sequence: TGTGCCAGCAGTGAACAGGCCACCTCAAAGACCCAGTACTTC.

This sequence joins TRBV9 and TRBJ2-2; no clear D gene. The CDR3 contains 14 residues. Germline CDR1 and CDR2: SGDLS and YYNGEE. V was trimmed by 2 bases and J by 4 bases, leaving 9 bases between them. The CDR3 coding sequence is TGTGCCAGCAGCGTCGGGTCGGGCACCGGGGAGCTGTTTTTT. Translating gives CASSVGSGTGELFF.

This chain links TRBV23-1 with TRBJ2-7; TRBD1 agrees at 9 bases. TRBV23-1 is identified as an open reading frame with a role that is uncertain. J lost 5 bases, V lost 2 bases, and 10 bases had no gene match. The CDR3 is 16 residues long. The CDR3, as DNA: TGCGCCAGCAGTCAACCGTCCCGGGACAGGGTCCACGAGCAGTACTTC. Translating it yields CASSQPSRDRVHEQYF.

This chain links TRBV2 with TRBJ2-2, with 10 bases aligning to TRBD2. CDR1 is SNHLY and CDR2 is FYNNEI in the germline V gene. V trimming: 1 base; J trimming: 5 bases; junction bases outside the gene matches: 13. There are 19 residues in the CDR3. CDR3 amino acids: CASSEEGALASGSTGELFF. The CDR3 nucleotides read TGTGCCAGCAGTGAAGAGGGGGCCCTGGCTAGCGGGAGTACCGGGGAGCTGTTTTTT.

This chain links TRBV6-5 with TRBJ2-5; D gene unclear. V was clipped by 6 bases and J by 0 bases, with 8 bases between them. Germline CDR1 reads MNHEY; CDR2 reads SVGAGI. The CDR3 covers 13 residues. CDR3 in amino acids: CASRRSDQETQYF. The DNA for the CDR3 is TGTGCCAGCAGGCGGAGTGACCAAGAGACCCAGTACTTC.

This clone is categorized as medium-sized (0.01 to 0.1%). The chain couples TRBV4-1 to TRBJ1-2; possibly TRBD1 for D (5 bases). V lost 0 bases and J 2 bases, leaving 13 bases between the germline ends. Germline V gene sequence: CDR1 MGHRA, CDR2 YSYEKL. CDR3 length: 16 residues. Here the CDR3 reads CASSQDWGRANYGYTF. The DNA for the CDR3 is TGCGCCAGCAGCCAAGATTGGGGCAGAGCAAACTATGGCTACACCTTC.

This clone has only one observation. The chain uses TRBV3-1 (or the pseudogene TRBV3-2) and TRBJ1-5; D possibly corresponds to TRBD1 (5 bases). The CDR3 runs 15 residues. Trimming removed 1 base at V and 2 bases at J, with 9 bases between. Germline V gene sequence: CDR1 LGHDT, CDR2 YNNKEL (reference sequence). Here the CDR3 reads CASSQGRAGNQPQHF. CDR3 in DNA: TGTGCCAGCAGCCAAGGCAGGGCGGGCAATCAGCCCCAGCATTTT.

CDR3 in amino acids: CASSIDRANEKLFF. The CDR3 DNA reads as TGTGCCAGCAGCATAGACAGGGCGAATGAAAAACTGTTTTTT. The rearrangement uses TRBV21-1 and TRBJ1-4; the table's D gene call, TRBD1, was not cross checked with the DNA. TRBV21-1 represents a pseudogene. The CDR3 runs to 14 residues.

The V and J genes are TRBV6-5 and TRBJ2-7; TRBD2 matches at 11 bases. Germline values: CDR1 MNHEY, CDR2 SVGAGI. CDR3 size: 16 residues. Trimming took 2 bases from V and 3 from J; bases not matched to a gene: 6. The CDR3 coding sequence is TGTGCCAGCAGTTACATACTAGCGGGAGCTCTCTACGAGCAGTACTTC. It yields the protein CASSYILAGALYEQYF.

The V gene is TRBV28, the J gene TRBJ2-1; 13 nucleotides line up with TRBD2. Losses at the gene ends were 4 bases for V and 7 bases for J; bases not matched to a gene: 13. This CDR3 is built from 18 residues. The germline gives CDR1 MDHEN, CDR2 SYDVKM. Here the CDR3 reads CASSSPFGTSGTINEQFF. In DNA form, the CDR3 reads TGTGCCAGCAGTTCTCCTTTTGGGACTAGCGGGACCATAAATGAGCAGTTCTTC.

This chain uses TRBV6-5 with TRBJ1-5; D call uncertain. The length of the CDR3 is 14 residues. In germline, CDR1 is MNHEY, CDR2 SVGAGI. Between the trimmed V and J ends, which lost 2 bases and 10 bases, there was a span of 15 bases. The CDR3 sequence: CASSYEVGRVPQHF. The CDR3 nucleotides read TGTGCCAGCAGTTACGAGGTAGGGAGGGTCCCCCAGCATTTT.

The CDR3 DNA follows: TGTGCCAGCAGCTGGACGGGACTAGCAAGCGGGGAGCTGTTTTTT. Protein sequence: CASSWTGLASGELFF. The rearrangement links TRBV5-4 to TRBJ2-2, with TRBD2 identical over 9 bases. There are 15 residues in the CDR3. The germline gives CDR1 SGHNT, CDR2 YYREEE (reference sequence). J was trimmed by 7 bases and V by 3 bases; bases with no gene match: 7. The variable domain in full, completed from reference TRBV5-4 and TRBJ2-2, reads ETGVTQSPTHLIKTRGQQVTLRCSSQSGHNTVSWYQQALGQGPQFIFQYYREEENGRGNFPPRFSGLQFPNYSSELNVNALELDDSALYLCASSWTGLASGELFFGEGSRLTVL.

The chain employs TRBV5-6 and TRBJ2-2; TRBD2 matches 9 bases. Germline CDR1 reads SGHDT; CDR2 reads YYEEEE. This CDR3 has 14 residues. V lost 3 bases and J lost 8; bases outside the gene matches: 5. In nucleotides, the CDR3 is TGTGCCAGCAGCTCCGGGACTAGCAGGGGGGAGCTGTTTTTT. This gives the protein CASSSGTSRGELFF.

J is TRBJ2-3 and V is TRBV29-1; 13 bases match TRBD2. The CDR3 totals 16 residues. Per germline, CDR1 SQVTM and CDR2 ANQGSEA. The J segment lost 6 bases and the V segment lost 6 bases, leaving 12 bases of the junction unmatched. Here the CDR3 reads CSVAVGLAGDLDTQYF. For the CDR3, the DNA is TGCAGCGTAGCCGTTGGACTAGCGGGAGATCTTGATACGCAGTATTTT.

This chain connects TRBV19 to TRBJ1-6, with 8 nucleotides matching TRBD1. Germline V CDR1 and CDR2: LNHDA, SQIVND (reference sequence). V shed 4 bases, J shed 5 bases, and the junction held 7 bases outside the gene matches. The CDR3 extends over 16 amino acids. The CDR3 loop reads CASSTGQGANNSPLHF. Written as DNA, the CDR3 is TGTGCCAGTAGTACCGGACAGGGTGCTAATAATTCACCCCTCCACTTT.

This sequence joins TRBV11-2 and TRBJ2-5, with 7 nucleotides matching TRBD1. With 10 bases clipped from V and 2 bases from J, the junction kept 10 bases outside the gene matches. This CDR3 has 14 residues. Germline V gene lookup returns CDR1 SGHAT and CDR2 FQNNGV. The CDR3 DNA follows: TGTGCCAACAGTCGGGACAGTCTACAAGAGACCCAGTACTTC. Translated, it gives CANSRDSLQETQYF.

V is TRBV12-3 or TRBV12-4 and J is TRBJ1-2; D gene uncertain. The length of the CDR3 is 12 residues. V was clipped by 2 bases and J by 5 bases, with 6 bases between them. Here the CDR3 DNA reads TGTGCCAGCAGTTTATCCCAATATGGCTACACCTTC. It codes for CASSLSQYGYTF.

The V and J genes are TRBV18 and TRBJ2-2, with D perhaps matching TRBD2 (5 bases). V was clipped by 8 bases and J by 1 base, with 17 bases between them. This CDR3 contains 16 residues. Germline CDR1 and CDR2: KGHSH and LQKENI. The CDR3 coding sequence is TGTGCCAGCCCATCCCTTTCCGGGGTGAACACCGGGGAGCTGTTTTTT. Amino acid sequence: CASPSLSGVNTGELFF.

The chain uses TRBV7-8 and TRBJ2-7; 7 nucleotides agree with TRBD2. J lost 3 bases, V lost 5 bases, and 7 bases had no gene match. The CDR3 covers 14 residues. Germline V gene lookup returns CDR1 SGHVS and CDR2 FQNEAQ. DNA for the CDR3: TGTGCCAGCAGCCCTAGCGGAAAAAACTACGAGCAGTACTTC. Translation: CASSPSGKNYEQYF.

This clone has just a few counts. In the same sample, other DNA sequences code for this CDR3. The chain recombines TRBV5-1 with TRBJ2-3; 8 nucleotides match TRBD1. V gave up 2 bases and J gave up 5 bases; unmatched junction bases: 4. CDR1 is SGHRS and CDR2 is YFSETQ in the germline V gene. The CDR3 has 14 residues. The CDR3 DNA is TGCGCCAGCAGCTTAGGACAGGGCGGAGATACGCAGTATTTT. It codes for CASSLGQGGDTQYF.

This chain uses TRBV7-6 with TRBJ2-7; 10 nucleotides match TRBD1. The CDR3 covers 15 residues. V was clipped by 2 bases and J by 3 bases; unmatched bases: 4. Germline CDR1 reads SGHVS; CDR2 reads FNYEAQ. The CDR3 DNA is TGTGCCAGCAGCTTAACCGGGACAGGGGACTACGAGCAGTACTTC. It codes for CASSLTGTGDYEQYF. Using reference TRBV7-6 and TRBJ2-7 for the parts outside the CDR3, the full variable domain is GAGVSQSPRYKVTKRGQDVALRCDPISGHVSLYWYRQALGQGPEFLTYFNYEAQQDKSGLPNDRFSAERPEGSISTLTIQRTEQRDSAMYRCASSLTGTGDYEQYFGPGTRLTVT.

The chain carries TRBV5-1 and TRBJ2-2; 11 bases are shared with TRBD2. Germline-derived CDR1 and CDR2 are SGHRS and YFSETQ. V lost 4 bases to trimming and J lost 1 base; unmatched junction nucleotides: 3. The CDR3 runs 16 residues. The CDR3 region has the DNA TGCGCCAGCAGCGCTGGACTAGCGGGGAACACCGGGGAGCTGTTTTTT. Translated, it gives CASSAGLAGNTGELFF.

The chain recombines TRBV7-2 with TRBJ2-7, with D possibly matching TRBD2 (7 bases). Trimming took off 0 bases at V and 6 bases at J, with 15 bases between the two ends. The germline V gene has CDR1 SGHTA and CDR2 FQGNSA. The CDR3 contains 15 residues. The CDR3 DNA is TGTGCCAGCAGCTTAGCGCTCGCGGGGGCTCGCGAGCAGTACTTC. Protein sequence: CASSLALAGAREQYF.

This clone was picked up many times. The chain employs TRBV19 and TRBJ1-2; TRBD1 aligns across 7 bases. V shed 4 bases and J 8 bases; nucleotides not matched to a gene: 10. The CDR3 covers 14 residues. The germline V gene has CDR1 LNHDA and CDR2 SQIVND (reference sequence). The CDR3 DNA is TGTGCCAGTAGTAAGGACAGGTCTTCTGGGGGCTACACCTTC. Translated, it gives CASSKDRSSGGYTF.